This T cell receptor beta chain stems from a study of blood T cells in healthy people across ages. Study-level findings and limits: A roughly linear age-dependent decrease characterized TCR beta diversity per million T cells.

For every donor, a draw yielded about 10 milliliters of peripheral blood. Remarks on this clonotype: The target antigen is unknown.

A second PCR, run for about 7 to 11 cycles, used a sample-barcoded 5' primer plus a J-beta primer mix. TCRdb re-analysed the 5' RACE reads in MiXCR, keeping a single row per CDR3 protein. The sample includes approximately 1.5 million distinct CDR3 sequences, 35% to 45% of them seen just once. Germline-derived CDR1 and CDR2 are LGHNA and YSLEER. The CDR3 runs to 15 residues. The V end was cut by 0 bases, the J end by 6 bases, with 12 bases between. This receptor was identified in a woman in her late teens or twenties in good health. The chain joins TRBV4-3 to TRBJ2-1, with a possible D match to TRBD2 (6 bases). Source material: blood. This CDR3 is CASSQDRGSSNEQFF. For the CDR3, the DNA is TGCGCCAGCAGCCAAGATCGGGGGTCAAGCAATGAGCAGTTCTTC.